This T cell receptor beta chain was identified in a study of PD-L1 blockade in urothelial cancer (dated by TCRdb to about 2017). Regarding the study in general: Every patient began therapy in about 2014 and was given atezolizumab 1,200 mg intravenously every 3 weeks. About 90% of the roughly 29 patients were males with bladder-origin urothelial cancer, and about 65% of the roughly 30 reported a prior smoking history. Patients had an ECOG performance status of 0 or 1 and had received between 0 and 3 prior chemotherapy regimens. Blood samples were analyzed at 3 weeks after treatment start (second dose) and at 6 weeks after treatment start. A median of 141,255 T cells and some 84,000 unique TCRs was obtained from blood samples, and a median clonality of roughly 0.082 was observed. Somatic, immune and clinical correlates of response to PD-L1 blockade with atezolizumab in urothelial cancer were the focus of an exploratory multi-omic analysis. Pretreatment tumor samples, along with matched peripheral blood collected serially before and after atezolizumab treatment, underwent TCR sequencing. Durable clinical benefit was defined as progression-free survival longer than 6 months, and TCR features were also tested against progression-free and overall survival. In the same patients, pretreatment tumors underwent whole exome sequencing and RNA sequencing in addition to TCR sequencing. Durable clinical benefit was achieved by nine patients and was not achieved by 20 patients. Some 30 patients had pretreatment blood TCR-seq, some 24 had at least one posttreatment blood collection, and some 24 had tumor TCR-seq. General findings and caveats noted by the study authors: Small sample size (n ≈ 30) and many exploratory analyses mean the results are intended to be hypothesis-generating. A pretreatment peripheral blood TCR clonality below the median was linked to improved progression-free and overall survival. Patients with durable benefit showed greater expansion of tumor-associated TCR clones in peripheral blood 3 weeks after starting treatment (n ≈ 21, p = 0.022).

To estimate absolute template abundance from read counts, synthetic TCR analog templates were spiked into each PCR. The immunoSEQ assay was used to amplify TCRbeta CDR3 regions from genomic DNA with bias-controlled V and J gene primers. Sequencing of rearranged TCRbeta segments was done at approximately 20X coverage. Turning to the authors' computational methods: Sequencing errors were corrected by clustering, and CDR3s were annotated against IMGT so that V, D and J genes could be assigned. Downstream analyses used only productive TCRbeta rearrangements and left out out-of-frame or stop-codon sequences. Clonality was computed as one minus Shannon entropy normalized by the log of the number of unique productive sequences. Clones differing between time points or between blood and tumor were identified by Fisher's exact test with Benjamini-Hochberg correction at adjusted p below 0.01. TCRdb retrieved this table from immuneACCESS and kept in-frame rearrangements only. Not all clones are present; in checked studies, unresolved V genes account for under half, and no reason is known for the remainder. That table is the source of V, J and clone size, and D and trimming were worked out from the DNA. The table for this sample lists tens of thousands of clones; more than 75% of them were counted only once. The top ten clonotypes cover just under 15% of the sample.

As to this clone: Its cognate antigen has yet to be identified. No much larger clone exists at a distance of one base, and base qualities are not known. Other DNA sequences in the sample encode the same CDR3.

In the paper's terms, the time point label means: pretreatment peripheral blood. The cohort comprised about 30 patients with locally advanced or metastatic urothelial carcinoma treated at Memorial Sloan Kettering on a trial protocol. Peripheral blood mononuclear cells were collected pretreatment and during treatment, at between 1 and 8 total time points per patient. The Qiagen DNeasy Blood extraction kit was used to purify genomic DNA from total PBMCs and tumor samples. PBMCs were collected pretreatment and during treatment, and were isolated and stored as previously described. According to the germline V gene, CDR1 reads KGHSH and CDR2 reads LQKENI. V lost 3 bases and J lost 2 bases; the stretch between them is 5 bases long. The CDR3 measures 13 amino acids from cysteine to phenylalanine. Left in the record is the CDR3 DNA by itself, 39 bases read in frame from the first base.

The sequences come from PBMCs, collected around atezolizumab (anti-PD-L1) treatment. This sequence originates from a man between 60 and 75 years old with urothelial cancer. The chain is made from TRBV18 and TRBJ1-5; no D gene call is confident. The CDR3 sequence is CASSPGGNQPQHF. The nucleotide sequence reads TGTGCCAGCTCACCCGGGGGCAATCAGCCCCAGCATTTT.